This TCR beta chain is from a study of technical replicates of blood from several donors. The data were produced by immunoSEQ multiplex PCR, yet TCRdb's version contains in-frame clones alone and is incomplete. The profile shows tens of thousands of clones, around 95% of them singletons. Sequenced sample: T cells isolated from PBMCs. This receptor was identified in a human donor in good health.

The CDR3 reads CASSYAGGKYNEQFF. CDR3 DNA: TGCGCCAGCAGCTATGCGGGAGGGAAATACAATGAGCAGTTCTTC. This chain joins TRBV5-1 and TRBJ2-1; 9 bases are a match to TRBD2. The CDR3 is 15 amino acids. Trimming took 3 bases from V and 4 from J; bases not matched to a gene: 5. The germline V gene has CDR1 SGHRS and CDR2 YFSETQ.